This T cell receptor beta chain comes out of a study of cytomegalovirus exposure and HLA in healthy donors. Findings and caveats of the study: Cytomegalovirus association was assigned to about 150 TCR beta chains. In a later analysis, TCR association rates varied by HLA locus: DRB1 most, HLA-C fewest. Some 16,000 TCR beta sequences were associated with HLA alleles at 0.05 false discovery rate in a later analysis.

Looked up from germline, CDR1 is WNHNN and CDR2 is SYGVQD (reference sequence). V gave up 3 bases and J gave up 3 bases; unmatched junction bases: 5. The CDR3 totals 15 residues. Amplification used 60 Vbeta primers and 13 Jbeta primers. Assay: immunoSEQ multiplex PCR; the TCRdb copy retains only in-frame clones and omits some. In the table there are roughly 130,000 clones, 70% to 85% of which are singletons. Concerning this clone itself: What it binds is unknown.

V gene TRBV10-1 combines with J gene TRBJ2-7; 10 bases line up with TRBD1. Sequencing input: PBMCs. This clonotype originated in a woman aged 55-69 years in good health and CMV-seropositive. The CDR3 bases are TGCGCCAGCAGTGATACCGGGACAGGGGTCTACGAGCAGTACTTC. Translating gives CASSDTGTGVYEQYF.